The T cell receptor beta chain described here comes from a study of circulating CD8 cells and anti-PD-1 response in melanoma. Study summary: Of around 13 patients, seven got anti-PD-1 first and six had prior therapy. Complete or partial response defined responders; stable or progressive disease, non-responders.

By share, this clonotype counts as medium-sized. Antigen: not known. Notes on the study in general: Diversity ranked highest in DNEG and lowest in TIGIT subsets. Peptide assays on expanded sorted subsets replaced tumor-based reactivity testing.

The QIAseq Immune Repertoire TCR panel built the libraries from roughly 15 ng of total RNA. TCRdb used MiXCR to reprocess the reads, holding one entry per CDR3 protein. The sample has a few hundred distinct CDR3 sequences; around 9.7% are singletons. Four subsets defined by PD-1 and/or TIGIT were sorted from live CD3+CD8+TCRalphabeta+ cells. This receptor was taken from a human donor with melanoma. The material sequenced was CD8+ T cells from PBMCs, taken at baseline or after one month of anti-PD-1 therapy (not recorded which).

CDR3 DNA sequence: TGTGCCAGTAGTATAAGGGCGGGACAGACCGAGCAGTACTTC. This encodes CASSIRAGQTEQYF. This chain joins TRBV19 and TRBJ2-7; weak D call: TRBD1 (7 bases). CDR3 length equals 14 residues. Per the germline V gene, CDR1 is LNHDA and CDR2 is SQIVND (reference sequence). Trimming removed 2 bases at V and 6 bases at J, with 14 bases between.